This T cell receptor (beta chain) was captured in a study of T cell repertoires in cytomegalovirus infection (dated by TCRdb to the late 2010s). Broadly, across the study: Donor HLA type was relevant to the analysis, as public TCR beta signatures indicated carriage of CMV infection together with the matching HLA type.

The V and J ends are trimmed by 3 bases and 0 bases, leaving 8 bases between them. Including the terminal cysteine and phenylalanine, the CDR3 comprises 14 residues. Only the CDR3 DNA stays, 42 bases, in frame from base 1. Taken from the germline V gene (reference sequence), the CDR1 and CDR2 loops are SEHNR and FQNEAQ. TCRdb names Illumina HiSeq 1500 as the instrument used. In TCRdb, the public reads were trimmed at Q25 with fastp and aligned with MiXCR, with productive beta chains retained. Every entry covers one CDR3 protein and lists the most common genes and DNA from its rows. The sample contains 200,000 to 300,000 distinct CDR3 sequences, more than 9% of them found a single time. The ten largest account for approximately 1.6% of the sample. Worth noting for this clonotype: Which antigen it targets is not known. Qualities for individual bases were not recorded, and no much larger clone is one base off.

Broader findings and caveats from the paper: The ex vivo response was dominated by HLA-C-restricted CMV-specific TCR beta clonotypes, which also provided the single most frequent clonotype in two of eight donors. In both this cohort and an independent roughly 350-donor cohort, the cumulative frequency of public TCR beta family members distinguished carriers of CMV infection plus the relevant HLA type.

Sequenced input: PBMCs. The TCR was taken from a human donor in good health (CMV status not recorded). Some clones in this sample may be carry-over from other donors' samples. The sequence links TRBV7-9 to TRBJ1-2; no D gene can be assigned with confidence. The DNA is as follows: TGTGCCAGCAGCTTCGGCCTAGCTAACTATGGCTACACCTTC. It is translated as CASSFGLANYGYTF. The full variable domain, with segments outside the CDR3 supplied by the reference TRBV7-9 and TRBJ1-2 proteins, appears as DTGVSQNPRHKITKRGQNVTFRCDPISEHNRLYWYRQTLGQGPEFLTYFQNEAQLEKSRLLSDRFSAERPKGSFSTLEIQRTEQGDSAMYLCASSFGLANYGYTFGSGTRLTVV.